Listed below are T cell receptor beta chains from one sample, sequenced in a study of T cell changes during pregnancy in multiple sclerosis. Using immunoSEQ multiplex PCR, the repertoire was profiled, and TCRdb retains in-frame clones only, with some absent. The data contain about 13,000 clones, roughly 90% of them singletons. Sequences were derived from CD8+ T cells from peripheral blood mononuclear cells, sampled in the first trimester of pregnancy. The receptors shown here come from a female donor with multiple sclerosis, enrolled in a pregnancy study. The CDR3 runs from the conserved cysteine through the conserved F or W. The D gene is left open where the match is weak. Expanded clones are given a class, and other clones once, few, many or no size at all.

>NA|NA|TRBJ2-7|TRBV9
TGTGCCAGCAGCGCCTTCGAGGGCCGCTACGAGCAGTACTTC
CASSAFEGRYEQYF
>NA|TRBD2|TRBJ2-1|TRBV6-1
TGTGCCAGCAGTGATCTCGCTAGCGGGGGGTCGGGTGAGCAGTTCTTC
CASSDLASGGSGEQFF
>NA|NA|TRBJ1-6|TRBV27
TGTGCCAGCAGTCCCGACAGGTTCTGGTCACCCCTCCACTTT
CASSPDRFWSPLHF
>NA|TRBD1|TRBJ2-2|TRBV4-2
TGTGCCAGCAGCCAGTACAGGGGTGGGGGGGAGCTGTTTTTT
CASSQYRGGGELFF
>NA|NA|TRBJ1-2|TRBV10-3
TGTGCCATCAGTGAGTCGACAGGAGTTTACTATGGCTACACCTTC
CAISESTGVYYGYTF
>NA|TRBD2|TRBJ2-1|TRBV5-5
TGTGCCAGCAGCTTGCGGGGGGGAGACAATGAGCAGTTCTTC
CASSLRGGDNEQFF
>few|TRBD1|TRBJ1-6|TRBV30
TGTGCCTGGAGTACGACACCGGGACAGGGTAATTCACCCCTCCACTTT
CAWSTTPGQGNSPLHF
>NA|TRBD1|TRBJ2-1|TRBV9
TGTGCCAGCAGCACAACAGGGGAAGAGTCCTACAATGAGCAGTTCTTC
CASSTTGEESYNEQFF
>NA|TRBD2|TRBJ2-7|TRBV10-3
TGTGCCATCAGTGAGATGACTAGCGGGGGAGGCGAGCAGTACTTC
CAISEMTSGGGEQYF
>NA|TRBD2|TRBJ2-3|TRBV13
TGTGCCAGCAGCTTAGGGCTAGCGGGGGGCTTTAGCACAGATACGCAGTATTTT
CASSLGLAGGFSTDTQYF